Listed below are T cell receptor beta chains from one sample, sequenced in a study of blood T cell repertoires in COVID-19. Clones were sequenced by immunoSEQ multiplex PCR, and TCRdb holds only the in-frame ones, with some missing. The table records 200,000 to 250,000 clones, 85% to 90% of them present only once. Sequenced: PBMCs or T cells enriched from blood (not recorded which). All receptors derive from a man aged 50-60 years who had been exposed to COVID-19. The CDR3 runs from the conserved cysteine through the conserved F or W. D genes are given only for firm matches. A clone size is listed for some rows: how often the clone was seen (once, few, many), or a class if it is expanded.

v_call,d_call,clone_size,j_call,cdr3_nt,cdr3_aa
TRBV18,NA,NA,TRBJ1-6,TGTGCCAGCTCACCGATGCGGGGAGAGAATTCACCCCTCCACTTT,CASSPMRGENSPLHF
TRBV7-3,TRBD1,NA,TRBJ1-1,TGTGCCAGGGTTACAGGGGAGTGGTACACTGAAGCTTTCTTT,CARVTGEWYTEAFF
TRBV5-1,NA,few,TRBJ1-4,TGCGCCAGCAGCTTGGGTGAGGGAGGAACAATTAATGAAAAACTGTTTTTT,CASSLGEGGTINEKLFF
TRBV29-1,NA,NA,TRBJ1-3,TGCAGCGTTACTCTCGGCCAGGGAGGAAACACCATATATTTT,CSVTLGQGGNTIYF
TRBV2,NA,NA,TRBJ1-6,TGTGCCAGCGGGGGGACCTCCTATAATTCACCCCTCCACTTT,CASGGTSYNSPLHF
TRBV19,NA,NA,TRBJ1-1,TGTGCCAGTAGTATAGGGTGGACGACAGCCTCGAACACTGAAGCTTTCTTT,CASSIGWTTASNTEAFF
TRBV5-1,NA,few,TRBJ1-2,TGCGCCAGCAGCGGACTAGTGGAATCTAACTATGGCTACACCTTC,CASSGLVESNYGYTF
TRBV19,NA,NA,TRBJ1-5,TGTGCCAGTAGGGCGGTCCTGGGTAGCAATCAGCCCCAGCATTTT,CASRAVLGSNQPQHF
TRBV5-4,NA,few,TRBJ1-2,TGTGCCAGCAGCTTGAAGCTCCAGGACTATGGCTACACCTTC,CASSLKLQDYGYTF
TRBV7-9,NA,NA,TRBJ1-4,TGTGCCAGCAGCTTAGGATCGGAGGGGTTCGGTCGTGAAAAACTGTTTTTT,CASSLGSEGFGREKLFF
TRBV6-1,NA,once,TRBJ1-2,TGTGCCAGCAGTGAGGGCAGGGGCTATGGCTACACCTTC,CASSEGRGYGYTF
TRBV5-1,NA,NA,TRBJ1-3,TGCGCCAGCAGCTTGGAGGGGTACGGAAACACCATATATTTT,CASSLEGYGNTIYF
TRBV4-1,TRBD1,NA,TRBJ2-3,TGCGCCAGCAGCGCACCGGGACAGGGGGCTACAGATACGCAGTATTTT,CASSAPGQGATDTQYF
TRBV7-2,NA,NA,TRBJ1-3,TGTGCCAGCAGCTCCGTCGGCAGGCTTGGAAACACCATATATTTT,CASSSVGRLGNTIYF
TRBV25-1,NA,NA,TRBJ1-2,TGTGCCAGCAGTGTTCAGGGTGGGATGGGGTATGGCTACACCTTC,CASSVQGGMGYGYTF
TRBV3-1/TRBV3-2,TRBD2,NA,TRBJ2-2,TGTGCCAGCAGCCAACGGGGGGGAACAGGGAGGCTGTTTTTT,CASSQRGGTGRLFF
TRBV5-1,NA,NA,TRBJ1-6,TGCGCCAGCAGCTTCCAGTCCAATTCACCCCTCCACTTT,CASSFQSNSPLHF
TRBV3-1/TRBV3-2,TRBD2,NA,TRBJ2-1,TGTGCCAGCAGCCAAGCACTAGCGGGAGGTCCCTACAATGAGCAGTTCTTC,CASSQALAGGPYNEQFF
TRBV11-2,TRBD2,NA,TRBJ2-3,TGTGCCAGCAGATTGGTAGCGGGAGCGAGCACAGATACGCAGTATTTT,CASRLVAGASTDTQYF
TRBV7-9,TRBD2,NA,TRBJ2-3,TGTGCCAGCAGCTTAGCTCCCTCCAGCGGGGCCAGTTATACGCAGTATTTT,CASSLAPSSGASYTQYF
TRBV4-1,TRBD2,NA,TRBJ2-2,TGCGCCAGCAGCCAAGGATTACTAGCGGGAGCCCCCGATATCGGGGAGCTGTTTTTT,CASSQGLLAGAPDIGELFF
TRBV5-1,NA,NA,TRBJ1-3,TGCGCCAGCAGCAACCCACAGGGATCTGGAAACACCATATATTTT,CASSNPQGSGNTIYF
TRBV18,NA,NA,TRBJ2-1,TGTGCCAGCTCCCCGGGAACCTCCTACAATGAGCAGTTCTTC,CASSPGTSYNEQFF
TRBV13,TRBD2,NA,TRBJ2-3,TGTGCCAGCAGCCCCCGGGGTAGCGGGGGGTGGCTCGTTACAGATACGCAGTATTTT,CASSPRGSGGWLVTDTQYF
TRBV5-1,NA,NA,TRBJ2-1,TGCGCCAGCAGCTTGGCCATCGAGCGTGAGCAGTTCTTC,CASSLAIEREQFF
TRBV3-1/TRBV3-2,TRBD2,NA,TRBJ2-5,TGTGCCAGCAGCCCCCGACTAGCGGGACTCCAAGAGACCCAGTACTTC,CASSPRLAGLQETQYF
TRBV7-3,NA,NA,TRBJ1-6,TGTGCCAGCAGTCCCTATGCTAATTCACCCCTCCACTTT,CASSPYANSPLHF
TRBV9,TRBD1,NA,TRBJ1-1,TGTGCCAGCAGCGTCGGATCAGGGGGGAACACTGAAGCTTTCTTT,CASSVGSGGNTEAFF
TRBV5-1,TRBD1,NA,TRBJ1-2,TGCGCCAGCAGCTTAGGGACAGGTATAGGCTACACCTTC,CASSLGTGIGYTF